This T cell receptor beta chain is from a study of CD8 T cells in ankylosing spondylitis. Whole-study findings and limits: Researchers report that disease-linked clones proved CD8+ and relatively rare in peripheral blood. Reportedly, disease-linked clones are significantly enriched in ankylosing spondylitis patients' matched synovial fluid. Previous work reported some of these motif variants in the synovial fluid and blood of reactive arthritis.

To note about this clonotype: What it binds is unknown. A much bigger clone sits one base away, suggesting this may be a read error.

Researchers built TCR beta libraries using quantitative 5'-RACE with molecular barcodes. In TCRdb, the 5' RACE reads were re-called with MiXCR into one record per CDR3 protein. The table includes about 140,000 distinct CDR3 sequences, about a third detected once. CDR1 SGHTA and CDR2 FQGNSA come from the germline V gene. V was trimmed by 2 bases and J by 2 bases, leaving 12 bases between them. CDR3 size: 15 residues. This receptor was obtained from a male donor with ankylosing spondylitis. Sequencing used synovial fluid, either unsorted or a sorted T cell fraction (not recorded which). The chain employs TRBV7-2 and TRBJ1-2; possible D gene TRBD1, 6 bases. CDR3 DNA: TGTGCCAGCAGCTTAACTACGGACAGCAACTATGGCTACACCTTC. The encoded protein is CASSLTTDSNYGYTF.